These 6 T cell receptor beta chains originate from one sample sequenced in a study of OX40 agonist ivuxolimab in advanced cancers. Profiled with immunoSEQ multiplex PCR; TCRdb holds only in-frame clones, not every one. The sample comprises about 77,000 clones, around 83% of which are singletons, and 0.76% rests with the top ten. The sequencing here drew on CD4+ or CD8+ T cells sorted from blood, taken in a trial of the OX40 agonist ivuxolimab. The source is an adult with an advanced solid tumor such as melanoma, head and neck, liver or kidney cancer.

The chain links TRBV7-3 to TRBJ2-1; D is unresolved. CDR3 length: 13 amino acids. Trimming shortened V by 1 base and J by 7 bases, and 8 bases separated the two germline ends. Germline V gene lookup returns CDR1 SGHTA and CDR2 FQGTGA. CDR3 sequence (DNA): TGTGCCAGCAGCTTAATGCGAGCGAATGAGCAGTTCTTC. Residues: CASSLMRANEQFF.

This clone was seen a handful of times. This chain joins TRBV28 and TRBJ1-2; D might be TRBD1 (6 bases). Trimming shortened V by 1 base and J by 5 bases, and 14 bases separated the two germline ends. Per the germline V gene, CDR1 is MDHEN and CDR2 is SYDVKM. CDR3 length equals 15 residues. Written as DNA, the CDR3 is TGTGCCAGCAGTTTATCTCCGGGGGCTGGGTATGGCTACACCTTC. The encoded protein is CASSLSPGAGYGYTF.

This rearrangement joins TRBV30 to TRBJ1-5; D is possibly TRBD1 (5 bases). The CDR3 has 13 residues. CDR1 GTSNPN and CDR2 SVGIG come from the germline V gene (reference sequence). V shed 2 bases and J shed 4 bases, with 9 bases lying between them. This CDR3 reads CAWSPDRNQPQHF. The CDR3 region has the DNA TGTGCCTGGAGTCCCGACAGAAATCAGCCCCAGCATTTT.

The rearrangement joins TRBV7-8 to TRBJ2-7; possibly TRBD1 for D (6 bases). There are 14 residues in the CDR3. Trimming pared 5 bases from V and 2 bases from J, leaving 13 bases between. Germline assignment: CDR1 SGHVS and CDR2 FQNEAQ. The CDR3 DNA reads TGTGCCAGCAGCCTAGTAGGGGGTACCTACGAGCAGTACTTC. Protein product: CASSLVGGTYEQYF.

This clone was observed a few times. The chain uses TRBV28 and TRBJ2-3; TRBD1 or TRBD2 may be the D gene (5 bases each). The CDR3 runs to 14 residues. Per the germline V gene, CDR1 is MDHEN and CDR2 is SYDVKM. V was clipped by 2 bases and J by 0 bases, with 6 bases between them. CDR3 nucleotides: TGTGCCAGCAGTTTAGGGGACAGCACAGATACGCAGTATTTT. Translated, it gives CASSLGDSTDTQYF.

The V and J genes are TRBV5-1 and TRBJ2-5; D remains unclear. The length of the CDR3 is 15 residues. Trimming left V 4 bases short and J 4 bases short, with 17 bases between. Germline V gene data show CDR1 as SGHRS and CDR2 as YFSETQ. The CDR3 DNA reads TGCGCCAGCAGCCCTAATGAGGCAGTTGGAGAGACCCAGTACTTC. Translation gives CASSPNEAVGETQYF. The complete variable domain, with remaining parts taken from reference TRBV5-1 and TRBJ2-5, reads KAGVTQTPRYLIKTRGQQVTLSCSPISGHRSVSWYQQTPGQGLQFLFEYFSETQRNKGNFPGRFSGRQFSNSRSEMNVSTLELGDSALYLCASSPNEAVGETQYFGPGTRLLVL.